The T cell receptor beta chain under discussion was sequenced for a study of blood T cell repertoires in COVID-19. Background on the study: Spain, Italy and the United States supplied samples that represented acute and convalescent COVID-19.

Authors' analysis steps: Reference gene primer amplification in the assay estimated nucleated cell counts. TCRdb's copy holds only in-frame clones and misses some; the assay was immunoSEQ multiplex PCR. The V and J calls and clone size are taken from that table; D and trimming were inferred from the DNA. Of about 280,000 clones listed, roughly 85% are singletons. The V gene's germline CDR1 is SNHLY and CDR2 FYNNEI. Deletions cut 6 bases from V and 0 bases from J, with 6 bases between. The CDR3 has 13 amino acids. The sequenced sample was peripheral blood. The V gene is TRBV2, the J gene TRBJ1-5, with no clear D. The receptor was isolated from a human donor in a cohort sampled during active COVID-19. The DNA for the CDR3 is TGTGCCAGCAGCACCGGTAGCAATCAGCCCCAGCATTTT. Its protein is CASSTGSNQPQHF.